Listed below are T cell receptor beta chains from one sample, sequenced in a study of T cell repertoires in ileal Crohn's disease. Libraries were prepared by immunoSEQ multiplex PCR; TCRdb keeps only in-frame clonotypes and omits some of them. The table shows some 6,000 clones, with about 80% occurring only once. The sequencing input was ileal tissue. These receptor sequences come from an adult with Crohn's disease. Each CDR3 is given with its conserved first and last residue. D genes are given only for firm matches. Part of the rows lack a size; the others show once, few, many or a class for expanded clones.

j_call,v_call,d_call,clone_size,cdr3_nt,cdr3_aa
TRBJ1-1,TRBV18,TRBD1,-,TGTGCCAGCTCACCGGTACAGGGGGCGAGCACTGAAGCTTTCTTT,CASSPVQGASTEAFF
TRBJ2-5,TRBV27,-,-,TGTGCCAGCAGGGGAGTGAGGCCGGAGACCCAGTACTTC,CASRGVRPETQYF
TRBJ1-1,TRBV7-9,TRBD1,-,TGTGCCAGCAGCCTACGACAGGGTTCGAACACTGAAGCTTTCTTT,CASSLRQGSNTEAFF
TRBJ1-3,TRBV19,-,-,TGTGCCAGCAATGAACGGTTCTCTGGAAACACCATATATTTT,CASNERFSGNTIYF
TRBJ1-2,TRBV28,-,-,TGTGCCAGCAGTCCCCGGGGTGGCTACACCTTC,CASSPRGGYTF
TRBJ2-3,TRBV15,-,-,TGTGCCACCAGCAGAGAGAGTGGGGGTCGCCGCGCAGATACGCAGTATTTT,CATSRESGGRRADTQYF
TRBJ1-2,TRBV6-5,TRBD1,-,TGTGCCAGCAGAGGGACAGGTCGTAAGGCTGGCTACACCTTC,CASRGTGRKAGYTF
TRBJ2-4,TRBV12-5,-,-,TGTGCTAGTGGCTCGGACAGCTTAGCCAAAAACATTCAGTACTTC,CASGSDSLAKNIQYF
TRBJ2-5,TRBV5-1,-,-,TGCGCCAGCAGTTACATGCAAGAGACCCAGTACTTC,CASSYMQETQYF
TRBJ2-7,TRBV19,-,-,TGTGCCAGTAGTATAAGGGGTGACCGCTCCTACGAGCAGTACTTC,CASSIRGDRSYEQYF
TRBJ2-3,TRBV5-6,TRBD1,-,TGTGCCAGCAGCTTGGACGGGACAGGGGGCGTAACAGATACGCAGTATTTT,CASSLDGTGGVTDTQYF
TRBJ1-2,TRBV6-4,-,once,TGTGCCAGCAGTCCAGTCGTCGGGGCCGTCTATGGCTACACCTTC,CASSPVVGAVYGYTF
TRBJ1-2,TRBV21-1,-,-,TGTGCCAGCAGCAAAGCGCTTGGGGCACTAGCTCGTTATGGCTACACCTTC,CASSKALGALARYGYTF
TRBJ2-3,TRBV6-5,-,-,TGTGCCAGCAGTTACTCGGCATACACAGATACGCAGTATTTT,CASSYSAYTDTQYF
TRBJ2-2,TRBV7-9,TRBD1,-,TGTGCCAGCAGCTTAGGACAGGGGGTTGCCGGGGAGCTGTTTTTT,CASSLGQGVAGELFF
TRBJ2-1,TRBV19,TRBD1,-,TGTGCCAGTAGTGGACAGGGGGCAGGTGAGCAGTTCTTC,CASSGQGAGEQFF
TRBJ1-2,TRBV5-6,-,-,TGTGCCAGCAGCTTTGGGGGTCGCTATGGCTACACCTTC,CASSFGGRYGYTF
TRBJ1-1,TRBV6-6,TRBD1,-,TGTGCCAGCAGCTATCGGACAGGGAGGACTTTCTTT,CASSYRTGRTFF
TRBJ2-5,TRBV11-2,-,-,TGTGCCAGCAGCTTAGTTATGGAGACCCAGTACTTC,CASSLVMETQYF
TRBJ1-6,TRBV7-2,TRBD1,once,TGTGCCAGCAGCTTAGACGGGACAGGGAATTCACCCCTCCACTTT,CASSLDGTGNSPLHF
TRBJ2-2,TRBV27,-,-,TGTGCCAGCAGTAAGGGGCCCGGGGAGCTGTTTTTT,CASSKGPGELFF
TRBJ2-5,TRBV25-1,-,few,TGTGCCAGCAGTGAAAACGGGGTGGGGGAGACCCAGTACTTC,CASSENGVGETQYF
TRBJ1-2,TRBV7-2,-,-,TGTGCCAGCAGCTTGGTCGCAGGGGCGTTAGGCTATGGCTACACCTTC,CASSLVAGALGYGYTF
TRBJ2-1,TRBV11-2,-,-,TGTGCCAGCAGCTTAGTGGTGGTCCGGGGGGCCAATGAGCAGTTCTTC,CASSLVVVRGANEQFF
TRBJ1-3,TRBV5-8,-,-,TGTGCCAGCAGCTTGGAGGGTACATCTGGAAACACCATATATTTT,CASSLEGTSGNTIYF
TRBJ2-5,TRBV29-1,TRBD1,few,TGCAGCATGACAGGGGTGGGAAGTGAGACCCAGTACTTC,CSMTGVGSETQYF
TRBJ1-1,TRBV29-1,-,-,TGCAGCGTTGAGGCCGACCCGGGCACTGAAGCTTTCTTT,CSVEADPGTEAFF